This record concerns one T cell receptor beta chain sequence. What it binds is unknown. The data belong to a study of immune cell composition in non-small cell lung cancer. Turning to the study itself: Lung adenocarcinoma or squamous carcinoma made up most tumours. Study-wide results and limits: Tumour-associated clones >0.5% occurred in under 40% of adenocarcinomas, about 80% of squamous. Lung squamous cell carcinoma tumours had significantly higher top 10 clone scores and productive clonality than lung adenocarcinoma. Tumour TCR-beta clonality was not significantly tied to smoking pack-years.

The CDR3 contains 14 residues. The germline CDR1 and CDR2 sequences are SGHVS and FNYEAQ. The ends lost 5 bases at V and 8 bases at J; junction bases unmatched: 9. Produced via immunoSEQ multiplex PCR; TCRdb's table is partial and in-frame only. Of more than 1,500 clones in the sample, about four fifths were seen once. The sequence was obtained from a human donor with non-small cell lung cancer. The chain couples TRBV7-6 to TRBJ1-5; 7 bases are a match to TRBD1. Sequencing input: lung tumor tissue. CDR3 bases: TGTGCCAGCAGCAATAACAGGGGTATTGAGCCCCAGCATTTT. Translation: CASSNNRGIEPQHF.